Below are 31 T cell receptor beta chains sequenced from a single sample in a study of T cells in Graves' hyperthyroidism and ophthalmopathy. What was amplified from RNA transcripts were TCR beta CDR3 regions. With the HTBI primer set, the TCR CDR3 went through a first round of RT-PCR. TCRdb re-derived calls from the multiplex PCR reads in MiXCR, one entry per CDR3 protein. Of hundreds of thousands of distinct CDR3 sequences in the sample, around 20% are singletons; the top ten hold over 45%. Sequenced: blood. Receptors were obtained from a man between 35 and 55 years old with Graves' ophthalmopathy.

The chain links TRBV3-1 to TRBJ1-1; D gene unclear. V was shortened by 3 bases and J by 11 bases, with 16 bases between the two germline ends. Germline CDR1 is LGHDT and CDR2 is YNNKEL (reference sequence). This CDR3 is built from 13 residues. The DNA of the CDR3 is TGTGCCAGCAGCCAGGGAGGCGAACGCGCGGCTTTCTTT. Protein product: CASSQGGERAAFF.

There are a few counts of this clonotype. The chain links TRBV2 to TRBJ2-1; tentative D call: TRBD2 (6 bases). Germline-derived CDR1 and CDR2 are SNHLY and FYNNEI. V was shortened by 5 bases and J by 4 bases, with 18 bases between the two germline ends. The CDR3 is made up of 16 amino acids. This CDR3 is CASSPLTSFLYNEQFF. The CDR3 DNA reads TGTGCCAGCAGTCCGCTGACTAGTTTCTTGTACAATGAGCAGTTCTTC.

There are a few counts of this clonotype. V and J are TRBV19 and TRBJ1-1; no reliable D call. The germline CDR1 and CDR2 sequences are LNHDA and SQIVND (reference sequence). The CDR3 covers 13 residues. V was clipped by 6 bases and J by 5 bases, with 13 bases between them. The CDR3 sequence: CASSQTAGTEAFF. The CDR3 DNA follows: TGTGCCAGTAGCCAAACAGCCGGGACTGAAGCTTTCTTT.

This clonotype has ten or more counts. The chain couples TRBV6-1 to TRBJ2-1; the D gene is possibly TRBD1 (5 bases). The length of the CDR3 is 13 residues. The germline V gene encodes CDR1 MNHNS and CDR2 SASEGT. Trimming took 4 bases from V and 8 from J, leaving 12 bases between them. The DNA for the CDR3 is TGTGCCAGCAGTGTGGTCAGGGCGGATGAGCAGTTCTTC. Translated: CASSVVRADEQFF.

The chain couples TRBV2 to TRBJ1-1; 7 positions agree with TRBD1. The length of the CDR3 is 17 residues. The trim removed 9 bases at V and 1 base at J, leaving 17 bases unmatched. The germline V gene has CDR1 SNHLY and CDR2 FYNNEI. CDR3 sequence reads: CASSPPRGGLSNTEAFF. The CDR3 DNA follows: TGTGCCAGTAGTCCCCCCAGGGGGGGGCTTTCGAACACTGAAGCTTTCTTT.

This clonotype was counted a few times. The chain joins TRBV2 to TRBJ2-3, with unresolved D. Deletions cut 7 bases from V and 4 bases from J, with 12 bases between. The germline V gene encodes CDR1 SNHLY and CDR2 FYNNEI. This CDR3 contains 13 residues. The CDR3 bases are TGTGCCAGCAACGCGGCCCCGCCAGATACGCAGTATTTT. Amino acid sequence: CASNAAPPDTQYF.

The chain has TRBV28 and TRBJ2-1; 8 nucleotides match TRBD2. V lost 5 bases and J lost 8; bases outside the gene matches: 14. CDR1 is MDHEN and CDR2 is SYDVKM in the germline V gene. The CDR3 has 16 residues. In DNA, the CDR3 is TGTGCCAGCAGTGCTTCCGGGACTAGTATAAGTGATGAGCAGTTCTTC. Translated: CASSASGTSISDEQFF.

This clonotype has just a few counts. The V and J genes are TRBV11-2 and TRBJ2-5, with 11 bases fitting TRBD1. The V and J ends lost 8 bases and 6 bases, in that order; junction bases with no gene match: 5. Germline CDR1 and CDR2: SGHAT and FQNNGV. The CDR3 has 13 residues. CDR3 sequence: CASRTGGSQTQYF. The CDR3 bases are TGTGCCAGCCGGACAGGGGGCAGTCAGACCCAGTACTTC.

At least ten counts were recorded for this clonotype. The V gene is TRBV11-2, the J gene TRBJ2-7; weak D call: TRBD2 (6 bases). CDR3 length: 15 amino acids. V was cut by 2 bases and J by 5 bases, with 16 bases left in between. Germline V lookup: CDR1 SGHAT, CDR2 FQNNGV. The CDR3 region has the DNA TGTGCCAGCAGCTTACCTGGGACTCTCCGAAACGAGCAGTACTTC. Amino acid sequence: CASSLPGTLRNEQYF. Filled out from reference TRBV11-2 and TRBJ2-7, the complete variable domain reads EAGVAQSPRYKIIEKRQSVAFWCNPISGHATLYWYQQILGQGPKLLIQFQNNGVVDDSQLPKDRFSAERLKGVDSTLKIQPAKLEDSAVYLCASSLPGTLRNEQYFGPGTRLTVT.

The count of this clonotype is one. The chain couples TRBV28 to TRBJ2-1, with 7 nucleotides matching TRBD2. The ends lost 3 bases at V and 5 bases at J; junction bases unmatched: 7. Germline CDR1 MDHEN, CDR2 SYDVKM. The CDR3 length is 15 residues. This CDR3 is CASSFSGRAHNEQFF. CDR3 DNA: TGTGCCAGCAGTTTTAGTGGGAGGGCCCACAATGAGCAGTTCTTC.

The V gene is TRBV12-5, the J gene TRBJ2-3; D possibly uses TRBD1 or TRBD2 (5 bases each). Germline V lookup: CDR1 LGHNT, CDR2 FRNRAP. Deletions cut 5 bases from V and 13 bases from J, with 25 bases between. The CDR3 totals 15 residues. The CDR3 nucleotides read TGTGCTAGTGGTCCCCCCCTGGGGGTGATCGCAGGAGAGTATTTT. This sequence encodes CASGPPLGVIAGEYF.

This clonotype was seen a few times. The chain's CDR3 is CASSFSPGDNEQFF. The CDR3 DNA is TGCGCCAGCAGCTTTTCCCCCGGGGACAATGAGCAGTTCTTC. J is TRBJ2-1 and V is TRBV5-1, with D possibly being TRBD2 (5 bases). The CDR3 runs to 14 residues. CDR1 SGHRS and CDR2 YFSETQ come from the germline V gene. V lost 2 bases and J 5 bases, leaving 11 bases between the germline ends.

This clonotype was detected ten times or more. J is TRBJ2-1 and V is TRBV30; D is perhaps TRBD2 (5 bases). The ends were cut back, 0 bases at V and 8 bases at J, with 8 bases in the middle. Germline-derived CDR1 and CDR2 are GTSNPN and SVGIG (reference sequence). The CDR3 has 12 residues. CDR3 in DNA: TGTGCCTGGAGTGTAATGAGGGATGAGCAGTTCTTC. Protein product: CAWSVMRDEQFF.

This clonotype showed up many times. The CDR3 bases are TGTGCCAGCAGTCGACGGACCTATGGCTACACCTTC. This codes for CASSRRTYGYTF. This rearrangement joins TRBV12-3 or TRBV12-4 to TRBJ1-2; D remains unclear. V lost 5 bases and J 4 bases, leaving 8 bases between the germline ends. The CDR3 extends over 12 amino acids.

The chain links TRBV11-2 to TRBJ2-5; TRBD1 aligns across 10 bases. V lost 6 bases to trimming and J lost 4 bases; unmatched junction nucleotides: 8. Germline CDR1 reads SGHAT; CDR2 reads FQNNGV. This CDR3 has 15 residues. Here the CDR3 reads CASSLYWTGGETQYF. DNA of the CDR3: TGTGCCAGCAGTCTCTACTGGACAGGGGGAGAGACCCAGTACTTC.

This clonotype has just a few counts. V usage is TRBV7-3 and J usage is TRBJ2-1, with TRBD2 identical over 9 bases. J lost 5 bases, V lost 5 bases, and 16 bases had no gene match. Germline CDR1 is SGHTA and CDR2 is FQGTGA. The CDR3 is 18 amino acids. The CDR3 DNA follows: TGTGCCAGCAGCCGCGGGGGGACAGTAAGACTAGCGGACAATGAGCAGTTCTTC. Residues: CASSRGGTVRLADNEQFF.

The chain recombines TRBV10-3 with TRBJ2-7, with D hard to call. V dropped 2 bases and J dropped 4 bases, with 3 bases sitting between them. CDR1 and CDR2 (germline): ENHRY, SYGVKD. This CDR3 has 11 residues. This chain's CDR3 is CAISELYEQYF. In nucleotides, the CDR3 is TGTGCCATCAGTGAGCTGTACGAGCAGTACTTC.

This clonotype appeared a few times. V usage is TRBV7-9 and J usage is TRBJ2-2; 7 nucleotides align to TRBD2. J was trimmed by 4 bases and V by 2 bases; bases with no gene match: 4. The CDR3 totals 15 residues. The V gene's germline CDR1 is SEHNR and CDR2 FQNEAQ (reference sequence). The DNA for the CDR3 is TGTGCCAGCAGCTTAAGGGGAGGGAGCACCGGGGAGCTGTTTTTT. Translated: CASSLRGGSTGELFF.

The table lists this clonotype with a few counts. The chain is built from TRBV4-1 and TRBJ1-1, with 7 bases matching TRBD1. Unmatched junction bases numbered 5, after V lost 0 bases and J lost 1 base. The V gene's germline CDR1 is MGHRA and CDR2 YSYEKL. This CDR3 region has 16 residues. CDR3 in amino acids: CASSQDRDRANTEAFF. CDR3 bases: TGCGCCAGCAGCCAAGATCGTGACAGGGCGAACACTGAAGCTTTCTTT.

This chain joins TRBV12-3 or TRBV12-4 and TRBJ2-1, with 10 positions matching TRBD2. Trimming took 7 bases from V and 7 from J; bases not matched to a gene: 10. This CDR3 has 15 residues. CDR3 sequence: CASTPGLAAGNEQFF. The CDR3 nucleotides read TGTGCCAGCACCCCCGGACTAGCGGCGGGTAATGAGCAGTTCTTC.

This chain links TRBV5-6 with TRBJ1-6, with D unresolved. V was clipped by 2 bases and J by 3 bases, with 18 bases between them. CDR1 is SGHDT and CDR2 is YYEEEE in the germline V gene. The CDR3 runs 18 residues. CDR3 DNA sequence: TGTGCCAGCAGCTTACGGCTCAGTCTAGGATACTATAATTCACCCCTCCACTTT. The encoded protein is CASSLRLSLGYYNSPLHF.

This clonotype was seen more than once but under ten times. The J gene is TRBJ1-1, the V gene TRBV7-9; D is possibly TRBD1 (6 bases). The germline CDR1 and CDR2 sequences are SEHNR and FQNEAQ (reference sequence). This CDR3 has 14 residues. Between the trimmed V and J ends, which lost 6 bases and 1 base, there was a span of 12 bases. In DNA, the CDR3 is TGTGCCAGCAGTAACAGGGAACAGAACACTGAAGCTTTCTTT. It specifies CASSNREQNTEAFF.

This clonotype was detected many times. J is TRBJ2-1 and V is TRBV27; D call uncertain. Deletions cut 5 bases from V and 6 bases from J, with 14 bases between. The CDR3 has 14 amino acids. CDR1 MNHEY and CDR2 SMNVEV come from the germline V gene (reference sequence). As DNA, the CDR3 is TGTGCCAGCAGTAGCCCCCTGACCCTCAATGAGCAGTTCTTC. Protein product: CASSSPLTLNEQFF.

V and J are TRBV5-1 and TRBJ1-4; no definite D call. Germline-derived CDR1 and CDR2 are SGHRS and YFSETQ. This CDR3 is built from 14 residues. Trimming took off 3 bases at V and 5 bases at J, with 11 bases between the two ends. DNA for the CDR3: TGCGCCAGCAGCTCCGGACCCTCAAATGAAAAACTGTTTTTT. This gives the protein CASSSGPSNEKLFF.

This clonotype was detected ten times or more. The V and J genes are TRBV27 and TRBJ2-3, with TRBD2 matching over 11 bases. Germline loops: CDR1 MNHEY, CDR2 SMNVEV (reference sequence). J gave up 5 bases and V 5 bases, and 12 bases lay outside the gene matches. The CDR3 totals 17 residues. As DNA, the CDR3 is TGTGCCAGCAGTCTACGTAGCGGGGGGGCCGTCCTAGATACGCAGTATTTT. Amino acids: CASSLRSGGAVLDTQYF.

V usage is TRBV19 and J usage is TRBJ1-5; maybe TRBD1 (5 bases). The germline V gene has CDR1 LNHDA and CDR2 SQIVND (reference sequence). The CDR3 has 15 amino acids. V gave up 2 bases and J gave up 2 bases, with 10 bases separating them. CDR3 sequence reads: CASSIQGGGNQPQHF. In nucleotides, the CDR3 is TGTGCCAGTAGTATACAGGGAGGAGGCAATCAGCCCCAGCATTTT.

This clonotype has at least ten counts. For the CDR3, the DNA is TGTGCCAGCAGCCCCAGGGGTCGTGGGGCCAACGTCCTGACTTTC. This codes for CASSPRGRGANVLTF. The J gene is TRBJ2-6, the V gene TRBV7-8; the D gene is possibly TRBD1 (6 bases). This CDR3 is built from 15 residues. Trimming removed 5 bases at V and 3 bases at J, with 11 bases between. Germline V gene lookup returns CDR1 SGHVS and CDR2 FQNEAQ. The full variable domain, with the rest looked up from reference TRBV7-8 and TRBJ2-6, is GAGVSQSPRYKVAKRGQDVALRCDPISGHVSLFWYQQALGQGPEFLTYFQNEAQLDKSGLPSDRFFAERPEGSVSTLKIQRTQQEDSAVYLCASSPRGRGANVLTFGAGSRLTVL.

The V call is TRBV5-1, the J call TRBJ2-7, with D perhaps matching TRBD1 or TRBD2 (5 bases each). The CDR3 contains 16 residues. The germline V and J ends were trimmed by 4 bases and 1 base, with 18 bases remaining between them. Per germline, CDR1 SGHRS and CDR2 YFSETQ. The CDR3 protein is CASSGAVGVESYEQYF. The DNA for the CDR3 is TGCGCCAGCAGCGGGGCGGTGGGGGTCGAATCCTACGAGCAGTACTTC.

Written as DNA, the CDR3 is TGTGCCAGCAGTGATCCGAGAACCGGCGAGCAGTACTTC. Translation gives CASSDPRTGEQYF. The V call is TRBV6-1, the J call TRBJ2-7; D is uncertain. V dropped 3 bases and J dropped 6 bases, with 12 bases sitting between them. There are 13 residues in the CDR3. The germline V gene has CDR1 MNHNS and CDR2 SASEGT.

This clonotype was detected only a few times. The J gene is TRBJ2-7, the V gene TRBV6-5, with 8 bases that match TRBD1. V lost 2 bases, J lost 3 bases, and 9 bases stayed unmatched. The CDR3 covers 16 residues. Germline CDR1 and CDR2: MNHEY and SVGAGI. The CDR3 nucleotides read TGTGCCAGCAGTTACCAGTGGACAGGGCCCGTCTACGAGCAGTACTTC. Amino acids: CASSYQWTGPVYEQYF.

Many counts were recorded for this clonotype. The V gene is TRBV28, the J gene TRBJ1-2; no reliable D call. V dropped 11 bases and J dropped 3 bases, with 7 bases sitting between them. The CDR3 length is 10 residues. From germline, CDR1 is MDHEN and CDR2 SYDVKM. The CDR3 region is CAAADYGYTF. The CDR3 nucleotides are TGTGCCGCAGCGGACTATGGCTACACCTTC.